This T cell receptor (beta chain) was retrieved from a study of response to subunit inactivated influenza vaccine. Study observations and caveats: Each seasonal influenza vaccination recruits few new T cells, the authors suggested.

V was pared by 0 bases and J by 5 bases, with 4 bases of the junction left unmatched. This CDR3 region has 15 residues. This clonotype has only a few counts. Its target is unknown. One entry per CDR3 protein results from TCRdb running MiXCR on the RT-PCR reads. The repertoire holds more than 250,000 distinct CDR3 sequences, with roughly a fifth as singletons. The rearrangement uses TRBV23-1 and TRBJ1-5; TRBD1 matches 7 bases. TRBV23-1 has ORF status, its function being uncertain. This TCR was sampled from a man aged 50 to 75 who received an inactivated influenza vaccine. The specimen was PBMCs from blood, collected 21 months after vaccination. CDR3 in amino acids: CASSQSWQGDQPQHF. The CDR3 DNA sequence: TGCGCCAGCAGTCAATCGTGGCAGGGGGATCAGCCCCAGCATTTT.